This entry is about one T cell receptor beta chain. The entry originates in a study of blood T cell repertoires in COVID-19. About the study: Donors in the United States, Italy and Spain gave samples during acute or convalescent COVID-19. The cDNA or gDNA used as material had been derived from T cells, B-cell-depleted T cells, or PBMCs.

Sequenced by immunoSEQ multiplex PCR; TCRdb stores in-frame clones only, minus some. Of 100,000 or so clones in the sample, about three quarters were seen once. CDR1 is LGHNT and CDR2 is FRNRAP in the germline V gene. Trimming cost V 6 bases and J 4 bases; bases outside gene matches: 10. The CDR3 has 15 amino acids. The receptor's source is a woman between 65 and 79 years old with acute or convalescent COVID-19. The sample was peripheral blood. The V gene is TRBV12-5, the J gene TRBJ1-2; TRBD1 agrees at 8 bases. The CDR3 bases are TGTGCTAGTGGCCCCTCAGGGGGCGCGGTCTATGGCTACACCTTC. It is translated as CASGPSGGAVYGYTF.